This T cell receptor (beta chain) was captured in a study of T cells expressing NK-cell markers. Study-level information: HCMV serostatus: most of the eight sequenced donors positive, one negative.

CDR1 ENHRY and CDR2 SYGVKD come from the germline V gene. This CDR3 has 19 residues. For TCR beta, cDNA was produced by 5'RACE template switching with UMIs. TCRdb reprocessed the 5' RACE reads and keeps a single row for each CDR3 protein, giving no DNA. The sample's table shows 500,000 or so distinct CDR3 sequences. Study results and caveats: HCMV specificity of the expanded NKG2C+ T cell clones stayed unclear.

Turning to this clonotype: Its matching antigen is unknown.

The sample comprised blood T cells: a sorted CD56 or NKG2C T cell subset, CD4+ or CD8+ T cells, or bulk PBMC T cells (not recorded which). The V and J genes are TRBV10-3 and TRBJ1-3. The receptor was isolated from a man aged 18 to 35 in good health. The CDR3 reads CAISDLLILNANRGNTIYF.